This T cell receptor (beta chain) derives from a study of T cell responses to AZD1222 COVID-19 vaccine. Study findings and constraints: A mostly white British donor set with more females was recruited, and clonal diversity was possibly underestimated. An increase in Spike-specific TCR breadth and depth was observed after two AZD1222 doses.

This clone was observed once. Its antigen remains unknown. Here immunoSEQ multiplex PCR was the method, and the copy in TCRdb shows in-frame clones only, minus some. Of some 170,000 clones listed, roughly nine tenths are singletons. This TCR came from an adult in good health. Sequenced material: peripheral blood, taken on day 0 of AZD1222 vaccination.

CDR3: CAISERTYNEQFF. CDR3 nucleotide sequence: TGTGCCATCAGTGAGAGAACCTACAATGAGCAGTTCTTC. The chain has TRBV10-3 and TRBJ2-1; D call uncertain. This CDR3 is 13 amino acids long. With 2 bases removed from V and 2 bases from J, the gap between germline ends came to 4 bases. Germline V CDR1 and CDR2: ENHRY, SYGVKD.